A selection of T cell receptor beta chains follows, all from one sample in a study of identical twins. Each CDR3 protein is one row after TCRdb ran MiXCR on the 5' RACE reads. In the table there are a few hundred thousand distinct CDR3 sequences, under 9% of which are singletons. These data also formed part of another study, on yellow fever vaccine responses in identical twins.

Sequenced input: memory (CD45RO+) T cells sorted from blood. These receptor sequences come from a woman in her late teens or twenties in good health. Each CDR3 is given with its conserved first and last residue. A D gene is named only where the DNA matches it firmly. Clone size is given for some rows only: seen once, a few or many times, or a class if the clone is expanded.

clone size: few
J gene: TRBJ2-1
D gene: TRBD1
V gene: TRBV6-1
CDR3 protein: CASRAGTGVIGQFF
CDR3 DNA: TGTGCCAGCAGAGCCGGGACAGGGGTCATAGGGCAGTTCTTC

clone size: .
J gene: TRBJ2-3
D gene: TRBD2
V gene: TRBV5-5
CDR3 protein: CASSLAGLAGGLGDTQYF
CDR3 DNA: TGTGCCAGCAGCTTGGCCGGACTAGCGGGAGGGCTAGGAGATACGCAGTATTTT

clone size: many
J gene: TRBJ1-1
D gene: .
V gene: TRBV5-6
CDR3 protein: CASSRPAPENTEAFF
CDR3 DNA: TGTGCCAGCAGCCGCCCAGCACCAGAGAACACTGAAGCTTTCTTT

clone size: few
J gene: TRBJ2-2
D gene: .
V gene: TRBV11-2
CDR3 protein: CASSLDRGSGPVTRELFF
CDR3 DNA: TGTGCCAGCAGCTTAGATCGGGGAAGCGGGCCAGTTACTAGAGAGCTGTTTTTT

clone size: .
J gene: TRBJ1-2
D gene: .
V gene: TRBV4-1
CDR3 protein: CASSPALSRGYTF
CDR3 DNA: TGCGCCAGCAGCCCCGCACTATCACGAGGCTACACCTTC

clone size: many
J gene: TRBJ1-1
D gene: .
V gene: TRBV5-1
CDR3 protein: CASSSDSMVEAFF
CDR3 DNA: TGCGCCAGCAGCTCGGACTCGATGGTTGAAGCTTTCTTT

clone size: many
J gene: TRBJ2-3
D gene: .
V gene: TRBV29-1
CDR3 protein: CSVEIHTGLGTQYF
CDR3 DNA: TGCAGCGTTGAAATCCACACGGGGCTGGGTACGCAGTATTTT

clone size: .
J gene: TRBJ2-5
D gene: TRBD1
V gene: TRBV28
CDR3 protein: CASSLRTGGGETQYF
CDR3 DNA: TGTGCCAGCAGTCTCCGGACAGGGGGTGGGGAGACCCAGTACTTC

clone size: many
J gene: TRBJ2-1
D gene: TRBD2
V gene: TRBV3-1
CDR3 protein: CASSQGAGVLAGTNEQFF
CDR3 DNA: TGTGCCAGCAGCCAGGGGGCTGGGGTACTAGCGGGCACCAATGAGCAGTTCTTC

clone size: few
J gene: TRBJ2-7
D gene: .
V gene: TRBV6-5
CDR3 protein: CASSTRPVSYEQYF
CDR3 DNA: TGTGCCAGCAGTACCCGACCGGTTTCCTACGAGCAGTACTTC

clone size: .
J gene: TRBJ2-7
D gene: TRBD1
V gene: TRBV18
CDR3 protein: CASSPPGTALREQYF
CDR3 DNA: TGTGCCAGCTCACCACCTGGGACAGCACTGAGGGAGCAGTACTTC

clone size: many
J gene: TRBJ2-3
D gene: TRBD2
V gene: TRBV7-9
CDR3 protein: CASSFRLAGSMDTQYF
CDR3 DNA: TGTGCCAGCAGCTTTCGGCTAGCGGGTTCTATGGATACGCAGTATTTT

clone size: few
J gene: TRBJ2-1
D gene: TRBD1
V gene: TRBV20-1
CDR3 protein: CSARDNQGVQFF
CDR3 DNA: TGCAGTGCTAGAGATAATCAGGGGGTGCAGTTCTTC

clone size: many
J gene: TRBJ1-1
D gene: .
V gene: TRBV4-1
CDR3 protein: CASSQDRLGGDGEAFF
CDR3 DNA: TGCGCCAGCAGCCAAGATCGGCTCGGGGGAGACGGTGAAGCTTTCTTT

clone size: few
J gene: TRBJ1-3
D gene: .
V gene: TRBV6-1
CDR3 protein: CASTESGNTIYF
CDR3 DNA: TGTGCCAGCACCGAATCCGGAAACACCATATATTTT

clone size: .
J gene: TRBJ1-2
D gene: TRBD1
V gene: TRBV12-3/TRBV12-4
CDR3 protein: CASSPQGAIYGYTF
CDR3 DNA: TGTGCCAGCAGTCCACAGGGGGCAATCTATGGCTACACCTTC

clone size: many
J gene: TRBJ1-5
D gene: .
V gene: TRBV10-2
CDR3 protein: CASSADGNGNQPQHF
CDR3 DNA: TGCGCCAGCAGCGCAGATGGCAATGGTAATCAGCCCCAGCATTTT

clone size: .
J gene: TRBJ2-3
D gene: TRBD1
V gene: TRBV15
CDR3 protein: CATSRARQGSTDTQYF
CDR3 DNA: TGTGCCACCAGCAGAGCCCGACAGGGGAGCACAGATACGCAGTATTTT

clone size: many
J gene: TRBJ2-3
D gene: TRBD2
V gene: TRBV6-4
CDR3 protein: CASSEASGGDTQYF
CDR3 DNA: TGTGCCAGCAGTGAAGCTAGCGGGGGGGATACGCAGTATTTT

clone size: few
J gene: TRBJ2-5
D gene: TRBD2
V gene: TRBV7-9
CDR3 protein: CASSLGGGVTFETQYF
CDR3 DNA: TGTGCCAGCAGCTTAGGGGGAGGGGTTACATTCGAGACCCAGTACTTC

clone size: .
J gene: TRBJ2-7
D gene: .
V gene: TRBV28
CDR3 protein: CASSPRYEGGPGEQYF
CDR3 DNA: TGTGCCAGCAGCCCCCGTTATGAGGGGGGGCCGGGAGAGCAGTACTTC

clone size: many
J gene: TRBJ2-5
D gene: .
V gene: TRBV20-1
CDR3 protein: CSARDYREETQYF
CDR3 DNA: TGCAGTGCTAGAGATTACAGGGAAGAGACCCAGTACTTC

clone size: few
J gene: TRBJ1-1
D gene: .
V gene: TRBV7-9
CDR3 protein: CASSLSSGFTEAFF
CDR3 DNA: TGTGCCAGCAGCTTATCTTCAGGGTTCACTGAAGCTTTCTTT

clone size: .
J gene: TRBJ2-5
D gene: TRBD1
V gene: TRBV5-6
CDR3 protein: CASSTGTGFRETQYF
CDR3 DNA: TGTGCCAGCAGCACCGGGACAGGCTTTCGGGAGACCCAGTACTTC

clone size: many
J gene: TRBJ1-2
D gene: .
V gene: TRBV7-2
CDR3 protein: CATWGRAGYTF
CDR3 DNA: TGTGCCACCTGGGGACGGGCTGGCTACACCTTC

clone size: many
J gene: TRBJ1-1
D gene: .
V gene: TRBV10-2
CDR3 protein: CASSFDTEAFF
CDR3 DNA: TGCGCCAGCAGTTTTGACACTGAAGCTTTCTTT

clone size: many
J gene: TRBJ2-4
D gene: .
V gene: TRBV29-1
CDR3 protein: CSVVRGNIQYF
CDR3 DNA: TGCAGCGTTGTTAGGGGAAACATTCAGTACTTC

clone size: few
J gene: TRBJ1-6
D gene: .
V gene: TRBV6-5
CDR3 protein: CASSYPGLNSPLHF
CDR3 DNA: TGTGCCAGCAGTTACCCCGGCCTTAATTCACCCCTCCACTTT

clone size: many
J gene: TRBJ2-1
D gene: TRBD2
V gene: TRBV5-1
CDR3 protein: CASSLGSWTSGFKQFF
CDR3 DNA: TGCGCCAGCAGCTTGGGTTCATGGACTAGCGGTTTTAAGCAGTTCTTC

clone size: few
J gene: TRBJ2-1
D gene: .
V gene: TRBV23-1
CDR3 protein: CASSPSGVGEQFF
CDR3 DNA: TGCGCCAGCAGTCCATCAGGGGTAGGCGAGCAGTTCTTC

clone size: few
J gene: TRBJ2-5
D gene: TRBD2
V gene: TRBV5-5
CDR3 protein: CASSSGLAGQQETQYF
CDR3 DNA: TGTGCCAGCAGCTCAGGACTAGCGGGGCAACAAGAGACCCAGTACTTC

clone size: many
J gene: TRBJ2-1
D gene: TRBD2
V gene: TRBV12-3/TRBV12-4
CDR3 protein: CASSRPGLAGSREQFF
CDR3 DNA: TGTGCCAGCAGCCGCCCGGGACTAGCGGGATCTCGGGAGCAGTTCTTC